Below, 24 T cell receptor beta chains from the same sample are listed, as sequenced in a study of Ad26.COV2.S vaccination and SARS-CoV-2 variants. Stated treatment: 15 to 20 received Ad26.COV2.S at low or high dose, single or two shots; about 5 received placebo; per-sample allocation not given. Samples were taken on day 63 after the first vaccine or placebo injection. Some clones are missing from TCRdb's copy, which holds only in-frame ones; the method was immunoSEQ multiplex PCR. The sample records some 250,000 clones, approximately 88% being singletons. Sequenced material: peripheral blood, taken in a trial of Ad26.COV2.S vaccine versus placebo. These receptors all come from a person aged 18 to 59 who received the Ad26.COV2.S COVID-19 vaccine or a placebo.

V is TRBV10-3 and J is TRBJ2-3; 14 nucleotides line up with TRBD2. This CDR3 is built from 16 residues. Trimming at V came to 7 bases and at J to 6 bases, leaving 9 bases not matched to a gene. CDR1 and CDR2 from the germline V gene are ENHRY and SYGVKD. The CDR3 loop reads CAITGTSGRQWDTQYF. The CDR3 DNA sequence: TGTGCCATCACCGGGACTAGCGGGAGACAATGGGATACGCAGTATTTT.

In this sample, this clone turned up a few times. The J gene is TRBJ1-1, the V gene TRBV28, with TRBD1 matching over 12 bases. The germline CDR1 and CDR2 sequences are MDHEN and SYDVKM. Trimming cost V 3 bases and J 3 bases; bases outside gene matches: 5. The length of the CDR3 is 16 residues. CDR3 loop: CASSFGDRGHYTEAFF. In nucleotides, the CDR3 is TGTGCCAGCAGTTTCGGGGACAGGGGGCATTACACTGAAGCTTTCTTT.

CDR3 nucleotides: TGCGCCAGCGACTCCCCCGCACTACAGGGTTGCAATCAGCCCCAGCATTTT. Amino acids: CASDSPALQGCNQPQHF. This chain links TRBV5-1 with TRBJ1-5; a possible D gene is TRBD1 (6 bases). Per the germline V gene, CDR1 is SGHRS and CDR2 is YFSETQ. V shed 7 bases and J shed 2 bases, with 22 bases lying between them. CDR3 length equals 17 residues.

The CDR3 here is CATSTLGEGREQYF. In DNA form, the CDR3 reads TGTGCCACCAGCACCCTGGGTGAGGGTAGGGAGCAGTACTTC. The V and J genes are TRBV15 and TRBJ2-7, with D possibly being TRBD2 (5 bases). V was trimmed by 4 bases and J by 7 bases, leaving 17 bases between them. Germline-derived CDR1 and CDR2 are LNHNV and YYDKDF (reference sequence). This CDR3 comprises 14 residues. Drawing the rest from reference TRBV15 and TRBJ2-7, the complete variable domain is DAMVIQNPRYQVTQFGKPVTLSCSQTLNHNVMYWYQQKSSQAPKLLFHYYDKDFNNEADTPDNFQSRRPNTSFCFLDIRSPGLGDTAMYLCATSTLGEGREQYFGPGTRLTVT.

V and J are TRBV27 and TRBJ2-3; 10 nucleotides line up with TRBD1. Germline lookup yields CDR1 MNHEY and CDR2 SMNVEV (reference sequence). The CDR3 consists of 18 residues. Trimming cost V 2 bases and J 0 bases; bases outside gene matches: 8. The CDR3 bases are TGTGCCAGCAGTTTAGAGTCCGGGACAGGGGCTAGCACAGATACGCAGTATTTT. Its protein is CASSLESGTGASTDTQYF.

This clone appeared once. The CDR3: CSLRSDYTGELFF. The CDR3 nucleotides are TGCAGCCTTCGAAGCGACTACACCGGGGAGCTGTTTTTT. This chain joins TRBV29-1 and TRBJ2-2; D is unclear. CDR1 and CDR2 from the germline V gene are SQVTM and ANQGSEA. V shed 8 bases and J shed 3 bases, with 13 bases lying between them. This CDR3 contains 13 residues.

The chain employs TRBV6-5 and TRBJ1-2; D might be TRBD1 (5 bases). This CDR3 spans 14 amino acids. Germline assignment: CDR1 MNHEY and CDR2 SVGAGI. The V and J ends lost 6 bases and 0 bases respectively, with 11 bases between them. DNA for the CDR3: TGTGCCAGCAGATTAGGGACGTCTAACTATGGCTACACCTTC. Its protein product is CASRLGTSNYGYTF.

The chain has TRBV4-1 and TRBJ1-4; no clear D gene. The CDR3 has 13 residues. The V end lost 1 base, the J end lost 4 bases, and 4 bases lay between the germline ends. Germline V gene lookup returns CDR1 MGHRA and CDR2 YSYEKL. The CDR3 bases are TGCGCCAGCAGCCAAGGACTTAATGAAAAACTGTTTTTT. Translated, it gives CASSQGLNEKLFF.

V usage is TRBV6-5 and J usage is TRBJ1-2, with D unclear. Trimming left V 4 bases short and J 10 bases short, with 13 bases between. Germline V gene data show CDR1 as MNHEY and CDR2 as SVGAGI. The CDR3 is made up of 12 amino acids. For the CDR3, the DNA is TGTGCCAGCAGTTCTAGGACGGGAACCTACACCTTC. Translating it yields CASSSRTGTYTF.

J is TRBJ2-5 and V is TRBV14; no firm D call. Trimming stripped 0 bases from V and 5 bases from J, with 22 bases between. CDR1 is SGHDN and CDR2 is FVKESK in the germline V gene. CDR3 length: 18 residues. The chain's CDR3 is CASSQETRSSPPRETQYF. In DNA, the CDR3 is TGTGCCAGCAGCCAAGAGACCCGATCATCGCCCCCTAGGGAGACCCAGTACTTC.

V and J are TRBV28 and TRBJ1-5; 7 bases agree with TRBD1. The CDR3 sequence is 17 residues long. In germline, CDR1 is MDHEN, CDR2 SYDVKM. V gave up 5 bases and J gave up 1 base; unmatched junction bases: 11. CDR3 in amino acids: CASSLQQGPISNQPQHF. As DNA, the CDR3 is TGTGCCAGCAGTCTTCAACAGGGGCCTATAAGCAATCAGCCCCAGCATTTT.

This chain links TRBV19 with TRBJ1-3, with a tentative D call TRBD1 (5 bases). Germline V lookup: CDR1 LNHDA, CDR2 SQIVND (reference sequence). V lost 3 bases and J lost 0, with 15 bases in between. The CDR3 covers 17 residues. CDR3 coding DNA: TGTGCCAGTAGTATCAGCGGCAGGGCGTTCTCTGGAAACACCATATATTTT. Its translation: CASSISGRAFSGNTIYF.

V gene TRBV10-2 combines with J gene TRBJ2-5; weak D call: TRBD1 (5 bases). The CDR3 covers 12 residues. CDR1 is WSHSY, CDR2 SAAADI, per germline. Trimming took 4 bases from V and 4 from J, leaving 7 bases between them. CDR3 amino acids: CASSVQGETQYF. In nucleotides, the CDR3 is TGCGCCAGCAGTGTTCAGGGAGAGACCCAGTACTTC.

CDR3 DNA: TGTGCCAGCAGCTCCGGACAGGGTCCGGCCACAGATACGCAGTATTTT. It translates to CASSSGQGPATDTQYF. The chain joins TRBV11-3 to TRBJ2-3, with TRBD1 matching over 8 bases. CDR1 and CDR2 (germline): SGHNT, YENEEA. V trimming: 4 bases; J trimming: 2 bases; junction bases outside the gene matches: 8. The CDR3 contains 16 residues.

This chain joins TRBV4-1 and TRBJ2-2, with D hard to call. Trimming took off 4 bases at V and 6 bases at J, with 9 bases between the two ends. The CDR3 runs 13 residues. Germline values: CDR1 MGHRA, CDR2 YSYEKL. Here the CDR3 DNA reads TGCGCCAGCAGCCCCTTTCTTGCCGGGGAGCTGTTTTTT. Its translation is CASSPFLAGELFF.

The J gene is TRBJ1-1, the V gene TRBV5-4; the D gene is possibly TRBD1 (6 bases). This CDR3 comprises 14 residues. CDR1 and CDR2 (germline): SGHNT, YYREEE (reference sequence). V lost 4 bases, J lost 6 bases, and 16 bases lay in between. CDR3 region: CASSPGRGRSEAFF. The CDR3 bases are TGTGCCAGCAGCCCGGGGAGGGGGAGATCTGAAGCTTTCTTT. Using reference TRBV5-4 and TRBJ1-1 for the parts outside the CDR3, the full variable domain is ETGVTQSPTHLIKTRGQQVTLRCSSQSGHNTVSWYQQALGQGPQFIFQYYREEENGRGNFPPRFSGLQFPNYSSELNVNALELDDSALYLCASSPGRGRSEAFFGQGTRLTVV.

The V call is TRBV15, the J call TRBJ2-2; maybe TRBD1 (6 bases). This CDR3 has 16 amino acids. From germline, CDR1 is LNHNV and CDR2 YYDKDF (reference sequence). The V and J ends lost 3 bases and 4 bases respectively, with 15 bases between them. The CDR3 coding sequence is TGTGCCACCAGCAGTAACACAGGGAGAGTCACCGGGGAGCTGTTTTTT. This codes for CATSSNTGRVTGELFF.

This chain links TRBV7-6 with TRBJ2-3, with 9 bases matching TRBD2. Looked up from germline, CDR1 is SGHVS and CDR2 is FNYEAQ. The CDR3 has 15 residues. J was trimmed by 3 bases and V by 2 bases; bases with no gene match: 3. CDR3 loop: CASSLLAGETDTQYF. DNA for the CDR3: TGTGCCAGCAGCTTATTAGCGGGGGAGACAGATACGCAGTATTTT.

This clone was counted a single time. The chain carries TRBV25-1 and TRBJ2-1; 10 nucleotides match TRBD2. The CDR3 totals 16 residues. With V trimmed by 6 bases and J by 6 bases, 11 bases remained unmatched. Germline V gene lookup returns CDR1 MGHDK and CDR2 SYGVNS. DNA of the CDR3: TGTGCCAGCAGCGGGGAAGGGACTAGCGTCATCAATGAGCAGTTCTTC. It specifies CASSGEGTSVINEQFF.

V and J are TRBV28 and TRBJ1-1; D remains ambiguous. This CDR3 comprises 14 residues. Germline V CDR1 and CDR2: MDHEN, SYDVKM. V lost 3 bases to trimming and J lost 4 bases, with 12 bases between them. CDR3 nucleotide sequence: TGTGCCAGCAGTTTCGGGCCTATGGCCACTGAAGCTTTCTTT. Its protein is CASSFGPMATEAFF.

The chain has TRBV6-5 and TRBJ1-2; D is uncertain. CDR3 length: 12 residues. The V end was cut by 6 bases, the J end by 5 bases, with 10 bases between. Germline V gene sequence: CDR1 MNHEY, CDR2 SVGAGI. The CDR3 reads CASSSTPYGYTF. CDR3 in DNA: TGTGCCAGCAGCTCGACACCTTATGGCTACACCTTC.

The rearrangement uses TRBV11-2 and TRBJ2-7; 7 nucleotides agree with TRBD1. The CDR3 has 12 residues. CDR1 is SGHAT, CDR2 FQNNGV, per germline. J was trimmed by 3 bases and V by 5 bases; bases with no gene match: 1. The CDR3 loop reads CASSGDSYEQYF. The CDR3 bases are TGTGCCAGCAGCGGGGACAGCTACGAGCAGTACTTC.

This sequence joins TRBV5-5 and TRBJ2-7, with 10 bases identical to TRBD1. The germline V gene encodes CDR1 SGHKS and CDR2 YYEKEE (reference sequence). The CDR3 length is 14 residues. After removal of 4 bases from V and 6 bases from J, the junction contained 7 bases not matched to a gene. DNA of the CDR3: TGTGCCAGCAGCCCTTGGACAGGGGGTGGCGAGCAGTACTTC. It encodes CASSPWTGGGEQYF.

The V gene is TRBV6-5, the J gene TRBJ1-2, with D tentatively TRBD1 (6 bases). Germline assignment: CDR1 MNHEY and CDR2 SVGAGI. Trimming removed 6 bases from V and 8 bases from J, with 13 bases in between. The CDR3 is 12 amino acids. As DNA, the CDR3 is TGTGCCAGCAGCCGGGACACCGGGGGCTACACCTTC. It codes for CASSRDTGGYTF.